This T cell receptor beta chain was captured in a study of post-analysis software for immune sequencing data. Study overall: There were relapsing-remitting, secondary progressive and progressive-relapsing multiple sclerosis among the disease courses included.

Study-wide results and limits: Controls showed lower frequencies than patients for several TRBV segments, and TRBV5-6, TRBV5-1 and TRBV20-1 were among these. Strong co-clustering by F measure was evident for samples that had been prepared in the same batch.

In the case of this clonotype: Its specificity is not known.

CDR1 is SGDLS and CDR2 is YYNGEE in the germline V gene. The CDR3 extends over 18 amino acids. The junction had 19 bases not matched to a gene; V was cut back by 3 bases and J by 11 bases. TCR beta cDNA libraries had unique molecular identifiers. From 1 to 10 million T cells, 400,000 to 500,000 cDNA molecules were obtained. TCRdb passed the PCR reads through MiXCR, listing each CDR3 protein once. Found here are 700,000 to 800,000 distinct CDR3 sequences, 30% of them singletons; the top ten hold more than 0.45%. V and J are TRBV9 and TRBJ2-5; 13 nucleotides align to TRBD2. This sequence was found in a girl aged 10-17 years with multiple sclerosis. Sequences were obtained from blood. For the CDR3, the DNA is TGTGCCAGCAGCGCCCGTAGGGCGACTAGCGGGAGGACTAATGAGCAGTACTTC. It translates to CASSARRATSGRTNEQYF.